This T cell receptor (beta chain) was sequenced in a study of CD8 T cells in ankylosing spondylitis. Findings and caveats of the study: There was a TCR beta motif, made of several highly homologous variants, that appeared characteristic of ankylosing spondylitis blood. Some of these motif variants have turned up before, in reports on reactive arthritis synovial fluid and blood.

This clonotype came up many times. Its antigen is unknown. Using quantitative 5'-RACE with molecular barcodes, the authors made TCR beta libraries. TCRdb re-derived calls from the 5' RACE reads in MiXCR, one entry per CDR3 protein. This sample yields more than 400,000 distinct CDR3 sequences, of which approximately 5.3% are seen a single time; roughly 3.5% belongs to the top ten. The CDR3 contains 11 residues. Per germline, CDR1 SQVTM and CDR2 ANQGSEA. Trimming stripped 8 bases from V and 4 bases from J, with 11 bases between. This TCR was sampled from a male donor with ankylosing spondylitis. This rearrangement joins TRBV29-1 to TRBJ1-2, with unresolved D. Sequencing was done on a sample of blood, either unsorted or a sorted T cell fraction (not recorded which). Written as DNA, the CDR3 is TGCAGCACCCCCGCGATCTATGGCTACACCTTC. Translated, it gives CSTPAIYGYTF.